The entry below describes one T cell receptor (beta chain). Its antigen remains unidentified. Cells sorted by CD45RO/CCR7/CD25/CD127/CD95/CD27 comprised CD4+ naive, central memory, regulatory and stem cell-like memory cells. V dropped 7 bases and J dropped 7; count of bases not matched to a gene: 7. Per the germline V gene, CDR1 is LNHDA and CDR2 is SQIVND (reference sequence). The CDR3 is 14 residues long. This specimen comes from a study of beta chain features in type 1 diabetes. Findings and caveats of the study: Amplification by PCR could prefer shorter templates, with the same effect in patients and controls. Compared with healthy donors, patients appeared to share more similar naive, central memory and regulatory TCRB repertoires.

The whole isolated RNA underwent reverse transcription, so sequencing captured expressed TCRB transcripts. Samples of naive, central memory and regulatory T cells yielded a mean of about 3.5 million reads. Method: immunoSEQ multiplex PCR; TCRdb's copy keeps in-frame clones and lacks some. The profile shows about 450,000 clones, roughly an eighth of them singletons. V and J are TRBV19 and TRBJ2-2; 9 bases fit TRBD1. The source is a woman aged 18-29 years in good health. The sample comprised naive CD4+ T cells from blood. The CDR3 nucleotides are TGTGCCAGTATCGGACAGGGGCATAACGGGGAGCTGTTTTTT. It yields the protein CASIGQGHNGELFF.